This T cell receptor beta chain appears in the sequencing data of a study of blood T cell repertoires in COVID-19. Looking at the study overall: Specimens from acute and convalescent COVID-19 originated in the United States, Italy and Spain. T cells, B-cell-depleted T cells, or PBMCs provided the cDNA or gDNA that served as material.

This clone was seen a single time. The length of the CDR3 is 14 residues. From germline, CDR1 is MDHEN and CDR2 SYDVKM. With 8 bases clipped from V and 11 bases from J, the junction kept 11 bases outside the gene matches. Methods used by the authors: Amplified reference gene primers provided the basis for estimating nucleated cell counts. Method: immunoSEQ multiplex PCR; TCRdb's copy keeps in-frame clones and lacks some. V, J and clone size derive from that table, while D and trimming were established from the DNA sequence. Of approximately 110,000 clones detected, just under 90% appear once; the ten largest clones hold under 6%.

This chain joins TRBV28 and TRBJ1-6, with 8 bases matching TRBD1. This TCR came from a woman aged 50 to 65 with acute or convalescent COVID-19. The sequenced sample was peripheral blood. CDR3 in amino acids: CASRTGLGGAPLHF. In nucleotides, the CDR3 is TGTGCCAGCCGGACAGGGTTGGGGGGAGCACCCCTCCACTTT.